A single sample gave rise to the 28 T cell receptor beta chains below, sequenced in a study of CXCR3-negative and CXCR3-positive naive CD8 T cells. Overall study results and limits: Naive cells with CXCR3 showed TRB CDR3s that were more hydrophobic than those in CXCR3-negative naive cells.

Each TRB cDNA library was prepared by 5' RACE (with UMI labels). TCRdb re-called the 5' RACE reads; one entry per CDR3 protein, DNA not given. This sample's table has some 130,000 distinct CDR3 sequences. Their target antigens are unknown. Sequenced sample: naive CXCR3+ CD8+ T cells from blood. The subset here: CD45RO-CCR7+CD27+CD95- naive CD8+ T cells expressing CXCR3 (TNR3+). These receptors were taken from a human donor in good health. Some clones in this sample may be carry-over from other donors' samples.

The gene calls are TRBV6-6 and TRBJ1-1; TCRdb lists TRBD1, though no DNA is available to test this call. Germline V gene sequence: CDR1 MNHNY, CDR2 SVGAGI (reference sequence). CDR3 size: 14 residues. This chain's CDR3 is CASSEGGGDTEAFF.

The rearrangement uses TRBV7-2 and TRBJ2-5; TCRdb outputs TRBD2, but without DNA this stays unchecked. CDR1 is SGHTA, CDR2 FQGNSA, per germline. The CDR3 covers 19 residues. CDR3 in amino acids: CASSLEVWRGGQVGETQYF. Looking up the rest from reference TRBV7-2 and TRBJ2-5 gives the full variable domain: GAGVSQSPSNKVTEKGKDVELRCDPISGHTALYWYRQSLGQGLEFLIYFQGNSAPDKSGLPSDRFSAERTGGSVSTLTIQRTQQEDSAVYLCASSLEVWRGGQVGETQYFGPGTRLLVL.

CDR3 amino acids: CASSLGGTTTDTQYF. V and J are TRBV11-2 and TRBJ2-3; TCRdb's assignment of TRBD2 cannot be checked, as there is no DNA. In germline, CDR1 is SGHAT, CDR2 FQNNGV. CDR3 length: 15 amino acids. Filled out from reference TRBV11-2 and TRBJ2-3, the complete variable domain reads EAGVAQSPRYKIIEKRQSVAFWCNPISGHATLYWYQQILGQGPKLLIQFQNNGVVDDSQLPKDRFSAERLKGVDSTLKIQPAKLEDSAVYLCASSLGGTTTDTQYFGPGTRLTVL.

V usage is TRBV15 and J usage is TRBJ2-1. From germline, CDR1 is LNHNV and CDR2 YYDKDF (reference sequence). The CDR3 runs 14 residues. CDR3 amino acids: CATSDGDQMDEQFF.

The genes are TRBV20-1 and TRBJ2-3; the TRBD2 assignment by TCRdb is unverifiable without DNA. In germline, CDR1 is DFQATT, CDR2 SNEGSKA (reference sequence). The CDR3 is 16 amino acids. This CDR3 reads CSAPGHSIGAPDTQYF.

The rearrangement joins TRBV20-1 to TRBJ2-7; TCRdb's D gene call, TRBD2, goes unchecked for lack of DNA. Germline V lookup: CDR1 DFQATT, CDR2 SNEGSKA (reference sequence). The CDR3 extends over 15 amino acids. The CDR3 protein is CSARDLAGSSYEQYF.

The V and J genes are TRBV28 and TRBJ2-7; the D call of TRBD2 rests on TCRdb alone, since no DNA is present to check it. The CDR3 is 18 residues long. Looked up from germline, CDR1 is MDHEN and CDR2 is SYDVKM. This CDR3 is CASSLALAGTSGADEQYF.

The chain links TRBV19 to TRBJ2-3; lacking DNA, the TRBD1 call made by TCRdb goes unchecked. Germline values: CDR1 LNHDA, CDR2 SQIVND (reference sequence). CDR3 length: 12 residues. The CDR3 sequence: CASKAGADTQYF.

This chain joins TRBV7-9 and TRBJ2-1. The CDR3 length is 12 residues. Per the germline V gene, CDR1 is SEHNR and CDR2 is FQNEAQ (reference sequence). CDR3 loop: CASTKIGAWGFF. Looking up the rest from reference TRBV7-9 and TRBJ2-1 gives the full variable domain: DTGVSQNPRHKITKRGQNVTFRCDPISEHNRLYWYRQTLGQGPEFLTYFQNEAQLEKSRLLSDRFSAERPKGSFSTLEIQRTEQGDSAMYLCASTKIGAWGFFGPGTRLTVL.

V is TRBV19 and J is TRBJ2-5. In germline, CDR1 is LNHDA, CDR2 SQIVND (reference sequence). The CDR3 runs to 14 residues. The CDR3 region is CASSPRLGEETQYF.

This sequence joins TRBV7-6 and TRBJ1-2; without DNA, the TCRdb call of TRBD1 cannot be checked. The CDR3 sequence is 19 residues long. CDR1 and CDR2 (germline): SGHVS, FNYEAQ. CDR3 protein: CASSLNPPLGTGKNNGYTF.

This chain joins TRBV7-6 and TRBJ2-7; TCRdb designates TRBD1, a call that cannot be tested without DNA. The CDR3 contains 16 residues. Germline CDR1 is SGHVS and CDR2 is FNYEAQ. The CDR3 spells CASSLRSSGSLYEQYF.

The CDR3: CASSLGIGEMNTEAFF. This chain uses TRBV7-3 with TRBJ1-1. This CDR3 comprises 16 residues. CDR1 SGHTA and CDR2 FQGTGA come from the germline V gene.

The chain combines TRBV4-1 with TRBJ2-7; TCRdb calls TRBD1, which cannot be checked without DNA. The CDR3 has 15 amino acids. Looked up from germline, CDR1 is MGHRA and CDR2 is YSYEKL. The CDR3 is CASSPQTATSYEQYF.

The gene calls are TRBV7-7 and TRBJ1-4; as DNA is missing, the TRBD1 call by TCRdb cannot be tested. The CDR3 totals 16 residues. The germline CDR1 and CDR2 sequences are SSHAT and FNYEAQ (reference sequence). CDR3 amino acids: CASSTGQHPTNEKLFF.

J is TRBJ2-1 and V is TRBV29-1; TCRdb's D call of TRBD1 is untestable without DNA. The CDR3 contains 14 residues. Germline CDR1 SQVTM, CDR2 ANQGSEA. The chain's CDR3 is CSVEEGESYNEQFF.

The chain is built from TRBV29-1 and TRBJ2-7; no DNA is available, so the TRBD1 call from TCRdb remains unchecked. The V gene's germline CDR1 is SQVTM and CDR2 ANQGSEA. The CDR3 totals 14 residues. CDR3 loop: CSVLRTGESYEQYF.

The chain has TRBV4-1 and TRBJ1-5. Germline V CDR1 and CDR2: MGHRA, YSYEKL. There are 14 residues in the CDR3. This CDR3 reads CASSQDRSGQPQHF.

The CDR3 spells CASSGQLGPSGANVLTF. The chain couples TRBV7-6 to TRBJ2-6; the D call of TRBD2 rests on TCRdb alone, since no DNA is present to check it. Germline CDR1 reads SGHVS; CDR2 reads FNYEAQ. There are 17 residues in the CDR3.

The chain carries TRBV29-1 and TRBJ2-2; TCRdb's D call, TRBD1, is unchecked because there is no DNA. The germline gives CDR1 SQVTM, CDR2 ANQGSEA. CDR3 length: 15 residues. This CDR3 reads CSAWVPGTNTGELFF.

The CDR3 reads CASSIQERGPPREQFF. The V and J genes are TRBV21-1 and TRBJ2-1; TCRdb reports TRBD1, a call that lacks DNA to check it against. TRBV21-1 is listed as a pseudogene. The CDR3 is made up of 16 amino acids.

V is TRBV29-1 and J is TRBJ2-2; TCRdb designates TRBD1, a call that cannot be tested without DNA. Germline CDR1 and CDR2: SQVTM and ANQGSEA. This CDR3 is 16 amino acids long. The CDR3 protein is CSVEDRAGVNTGELFF.

J is TRBJ2-7 and V is TRBV7-9; TCRdb calls TRBD1, which cannot be checked without DNA. The CDR3 sequence is 15 residues long. Germline CDR1 reads SEHNR; CDR2 reads FQNEAQ (reference sequence). CDR3 region: CASSLVQGYSYEQYF.

The gene calls are TRBV4-3 and TRBJ1-2; TCRdb returns TRBD1, unconfirmable since there is no DNA. CDR1 and CDR2 from the germline V gene are LGHNA and YSLEER. CDR3 length: 18 residues. This chain's CDR3 is CASSQEFSGGRFFYGYTF.

The chain carries TRBV7-6 and TRBJ2-1; TCRdb names TRBD2, which stays unverified in the absence of DNA. This CDR3 is 14 amino acids long. Germline assignment: CDR1 SGHVS and CDR2 FNYEAQ. CDR3 protein: CASSQLGAGHEQLF. The full variable domain, its missing parts supplied by reference TRBV7-6 and TRBJ2-1, is GAGVSQSPRYKVTKRGQDVALRCDPISGHVSLYWYRQALGQGPEFLTYFNYEAQQDKSGLPNDRFSAERPEGSISTLTIQRTEQRDSAMYRCASSQLGAGHEQLFGPGTRLTVL.

The V and J genes are TRBV6-5 and TRBJ2-2. The CDR3 length is 13 residues. Germline V gene lookup returns CDR1 MNHEY and CDR2 SVGAGI. The CDR3 reads CASSYRLPGELFF.

The chain is built from TRBV7-3 and TRBJ2-7; TCRdb calls TRBD2, which cannot be checked without DNA. The germline CDR1 and CDR2 sequences are SGHTA and FQGTGA. This CDR3 contains 13 residues. This CDR3 is CASSWEGAGEQYF.

This chain uses TRBV27 with TRBJ2-7. The CDR3 consists of 13 residues. Germline CDR1 and CDR2: MNHEY and SMNVEV (reference sequence). The CDR3 loop is CASSLGSFYEQYF.